This TCR beta chain is drawn from a study of shared clonotypes between healthy human individuals. Study observations and caveats: Memory subsets generally showed lower estimated richness than naive subsets.

A word on this clone: Its cognate antigen is unknown. Different DNA sequences within this sample yield the same CDR3.

Trimming took 1 base from V and 0 from J, leaving 7 bases between them. Germline-derived CDR1 and CDR2 are SGHTA and FQGNSA. This CDR3 region has 15 residues. Nashville, Tennessee was home to all donors, who were Caucasian adults. Sequenced by immunoSEQ multiplex PCR; TCRdb stores in-frame clones only, minus some. The sample holds some 2.4 million clones, approximately 93% seen once. The receptor was derived from a man younger than 30 in good health. Some clones in this sample may be carry-over from other donors' samples. V usage is TRBV7-2 and J usage is TRBJ2-1; D not certain. The sequenced material came from naive CD4+ T cells from PBMCs. The sample's subset: CD45RA+ positively selected. The CDR3 DNA follows: TGTGCCAGCAGCTTAGGGTGGGGCTCCTACAATGAGCAGTTCTTC. It codes for CASSLGWGSYNEQFF.